One sample yielded the 23 T cell receptor beta chains listed below, sequenced in a study of blood T cell repertoires in COVID-19. Profiling relied on immunoSEQ multiplex PCR, and the TCRdb table lists in-frame clones only, not all of them. The sample holds fewer than 250,000 clones; approximately 84% are singletons and the top ten take around 1.9%. Sequencing used peripheral blood. These receptors were taken from a woman of 80 years or more with acute or convalescent COVID-19.

This clone came up a few times. The chain recombines TRBV12-3 or TRBV12-4 with TRBJ1-6; D might be TRBD1 (6 bases). Trimming shortened V by 6 bases and J by 6 bases, and 9 bases separated the two germline ends. This CDR3 spans 13 amino acids. Written as DNA, the CDR3 is TGTGCCAGCAGCCGAGGGGGTAATTCACCCCTCCACTTT. This sequence encodes CASSRGGNSPLHF.

The chain uses TRBV19 and TRBJ1-3; 7 positions match TRBD1. Germline loops: CDR1 LNHDA, CDR2 SQIVND (reference sequence). The V gene end was trimmed by 8 bases and the J gene end by 4 bases; junction bases not matched to a gene: 8. The CDR3 contains 14 residues. This CDR3 reads CASSDRVQGNTIYF. The CDR3 DNA reads TGTGCCAGTTCCGACAGGGTGCAAGGAAACACCATATATTTT.

The chain joins TRBV9 to TRBJ1-6; D is unresolved. This CDR3 has 15 residues. In germline, CDR1 is SGDLS, CDR2 YYNGEE. The germline V and J ends were trimmed by 3 bases and 5 bases, with 12 bases remaining between them. In nucleotides, the CDR3 is TGTGCCAGCAGCGGTACAGAATTACATAATTCACCCCTCCACTTT. This encodes CASSGTELHNSPLHF.

In DNA form, the CDR3 reads TGTGCCACCAGCAGAGCTCTGGACAACCCCTCGTACGAGCAGTACTTC. Its translation: CATSRALDNPSYEQYF. The chain employs TRBV15 and TRBJ2-7, with D possibly being TRBD1 (5 bases). The V gene's germline CDR1 is LNHNV and CDR2 YYDKDF (reference sequence). Trimming cost V 1 base and J 4 bases, with 17 bases left between them. The CDR3 has 16 residues.

The chain has TRBV28 and TRBJ1-1; maybe TRBD1 (5 bases). The CDR3 loop spans 11 amino acids. CDR1 and CDR2 (germline): MDHEN, SYDVKM. The V gene lost 9 bases and the J gene lost 5 bases, with 10 bases spanning the gap. The CDR3 is CASGGGTEAFF. The DNA for the CDR3 is TGTGCCAGTGGGGGGGGAACTGAAGCTTTCTTT.

The chain recombines TRBV7-6 with TRBJ2-4; TRBD2 matches at 8 bases. V trimming: 0 bases; J trimming: 8 bases; junction bases outside the gene matches: 3. This CDR3 is 14 amino acids long. The germline V gene has CDR1 SGHVS and CDR2 FNYEAQ. The CDR3 DNA reads TGTGCCAGCAGCTTAGCAGCCGGGGGGGACATTCAGTACTTC. Protein: CASSLAAGGDIQYF.

The chain is built from TRBV2 and TRBJ2-3; no clear D gene. The CDR3 consists of 17 residues. V lost 4 bases and J lost 0, with 17 bases in between. CDR1 and CDR2 (germline): SNHLY, FYNNEI. CDR3: CASSGLQTRTSTDTQYF. The CDR3 nucleotides read TGTGCCAGCAGTGGACTTCAGACCCGCACTAGCACAGATACGCAGTATTTT.

This chain connects TRBV6-6 to TRBJ1-2; 10 bases are shared with TRBD1. The CDR3 contains 13 residues. V lost 6 bases to trimming and J lost 8 bases; unmatched junction nucleotides: 6. Per germline, CDR1 MNHNY and CDR2 SVGAGI (reference sequence). The CDR3 sequence: CASRLTGGRGYTF. The CDR3 region has the DNA TGTGCCAGCAGATTGACAGGGGGCAGAGGCTACACCTTC.

V is TRBV28 and J is TRBJ1-4, with 9 bases fitting TRBD1. With 6 bases clipped from V and 7 bases from J, the junction kept 12 bases outside the gene matches. CDR3 length equals 16 residues. Germline CDR1 reads MDHEN; CDR2 reads SYDVKM. CDR3 residues: CASSGFSGTGFEKLFF. In DNA form, the CDR3 reads TGTGCCAGCAGCGGCTTTTCCGGGACAGGGTTTGAAAAACTGTTTTTT.

Comment on this clone: Other nucleotide sequences from this sample produce the same CDR3. The V gene is TRBV5-1, the J gene TRBJ1-4; TRBD1 might be the D (5 bases). V dropped 4 bases and J dropped 0 bases, with 7 bases sitting between them. The germline V gene has CDR1 SGHRS and CDR2 YFSETQ. The CDR3 length is 14 residues. DNA of the CDR3: TGCGCCAGCAGCGAGACAGCAACTAATGAAAAACTGTTTTTT. Its translation: CASSETATNEKLFF.

V and J are TRBV5-1 and TRBJ2-3; 8 bases map to TRBD1. The germline V gene has CDR1 SGHRS and CDR2 YFSETQ. This CDR3 spans 15 amino acids. V lost 2 bases to trimming and J lost 2 bases; unmatched junction nucleotides: 4. Here the CDR3 reads CASSLGQGLTDTQYF. The CDR3, as DNA: TGCGCCAGCAGCTTAGGACAGGGCCTCACAGATACGCAGTATTTT.

The gene calls are TRBV19 and TRBJ1-6, with TRBD1 matching over 9 bases. V lost 7 bases and J lost 7; bases outside the gene matches: 8. The CDR3 is 15 residues long. Germline CDR1 and CDR2: LNHDA and SQIVND (reference sequence). The CDR3 region has the DNA TGTGCCAGTACGAAACAGGGGGCCTTGAATTCACCCCTCCACTTT. It yields the protein CASTKQGALNSPLHF.

The V call is TRBV7-9, the J call TRBJ1-1; tentatively, D is TRBD1 (6 bases). V was cut by 8 bases and J by 8 bases, with 18 bases left in between. Per germline, CDR1 SEHNR and CDR2 FQNEAQ (reference sequence). The CDR3 consists of 13 residues. The CDR3 sequence is CASHRVDRGEAFF. For the CDR3, the DNA is TGTGCCAGCCACCGGGTGGATAGGGGGGAAGCTTTCTTT.

The rearrangement joins TRBV15 to TRBJ2-1, with 13 bases lining up with TRBD2. Germline CDR1 reads LNHNV; CDR2 reads YYDKDF (reference sequence). J was trimmed by 10 bases and V by 0 bases; bases with no gene match: 9. CDR3 length: 17 amino acids. DNA of the CDR3: TGTGCCACCAGCAGAGAAAGGACTAGCGGGAGTGTAGGGGAGCAGTTCTTC. It yields the protein CATSRERTSGSVGEQFF. The whole variable domain, filled in from reference TRBV15 and TRBJ2-1, reads DAMVIQNPRYQVTQFGKPVTLSCSQTLNHNVMYWYQQKSSQAPKLLFHYYDKDFNNEADTPDNFQSRRPNTSFCFLDIRSPGLGDTAMYLCATSRERTSGSVGEQFFGPGTRLTVL.

The V and J genes are TRBV3-1 (or the pseudogene TRBV3-2) and TRBJ2-3; 8 nucleotides align to TRBD2. Germline CDR1 is LGHDT and CDR2 is YNNKEL (reference sequence). This CDR3 comprises 15 residues. The V gene end was trimmed by 2 bases and the J gene end by 2 bases; junction bases not matched to a gene: 3. CDR3 sequence reads: CASSQSGSNTDTQYF. CDR3 nucleotide sequence: TGTGCCAGCAGCCAAAGCGGGAGTAACACAGATACGCAGTATTTT.

This clone was seen once. The rearrangement joins TRBV18 to TRBJ2-7; D may be TRBD1 (5 bases). The germline V gene has CDR1 KGHSH and CDR2 LQKENI. Trimming took 1 base from V and 0 from J, leaving 7 bases between them. This CDR3 is 14 amino acids long. CDR3 in amino acids: CASSPLDTSYEQYF. The DNA for the CDR3 is TGTGCCAGCTCACCACTGGACACCTCCTACGAGCAGTACTTC.

Concerning this clone: Mismatch with germline at one junction end may stem from a read error. At the DNA level, this CDR3 is encoded by other sequences in the same sample as well. The genes are TRBV7-3 and TRBJ2-2; D not certain. CDR1 and CDR2 from the germline V gene are SGHTA and FQGTGA. CDR3 length equals 14 residues. The CDR3 DNA reads TGTGCCAGCACCTTAGGAGAGAACACCGGGGAGCTGTTTTTT. Amino acid sequence: CASTLGENTGELFF.

J is TRBJ1-1 and V is TRBV5-1, with a weak D call TRBD1 (6 bases). The CDR3 sequence is 14 residues long. The V gene lost 4 bases and the J gene lost 1 base, with 11 bases spanning the gap. The V gene's germline CDR1 is SGHRS and CDR2 YFSETQ. CDR3 coding DNA: TGCGCCAGCAGCCCCGGACAGACGAACACTGAAGCTTTCTTT. Protein: CASSPGQTNTEAFF.

The rearrangement links TRBV6-5 to TRBJ1-4, with TRBD1 identical over 7 bases. V shed 2 bases, J shed 7 bases, and the junction held 4 bases outside the gene matches. The germline gives CDR1 MNHEY, CDR2 SVGAGI. The CDR3 contains 14 residues. DNA for the CDR3: TGTGCCAGCAGTTACGGGGACAGAACTGAAAAACTGTTTTTT. Translated, it gives CASSYGDRTEKLFF.

The chain carries TRBV6-5 and TRBJ1-1; 7 bases are a match to TRBD1. The germline V gene has CDR1 MNHEY and CDR2 SVGAGI. This CDR3 is 12 amino acids long. The trim removed 6 bases at V and 6 bases at J, leaving 4 bases unmatched. CDR3 in DNA: TGTGCCAGCAGGAGACAGGGACCTGAAGCTTTCTTT. Its protein product is CASRRQGPEAFF.

The chain joins TRBV30 to TRBJ2-4; 7 bases agree with TRBD1. The CDR3 extends over 12 amino acids. The V and J ends lost 5 bases and 9 bases, in that order; junction bases with no gene match: 7. CDR1 is GTSNPN and CDR2 is SVGIG in the germline V gene (reference sequence). The CDR3 nucleotides are TGTGCCTGGTCGACAGGGCGAAGCATTCAGTACTTC. This gives the protein CAWSTGRSIQYF.

The chain links TRBV28 to TRBJ1-5; D might be TRBD1 (5 bases). The V gene's germline CDR1 is MDHEN and CDR2 SYDVKM. This CDR3 has 12 amino acids. The V end was cut by 5 bases, the J end by 7 bases, with 9 bases between. CDR3 nucleotides: TGTGCCAGCAGTATCCCAGGGCAGCCCCAGCATTTT. It encodes CASSIPGQPQHF.

The count of this clone is one. The V and J genes are TRBV7-2 and TRBJ2-3; D is possibly TRBD2 (6 bases). The CDR3 loop spans 14 amino acids. V was trimmed by 4 bases and J by 0 bases, leaving 8 bases between them. Germline V gives CDR1 SGHTA, CDR2 FQGNSA. The CDR3 nucleotides read TGTGCCAGCAGCTCCGGGACTAGCACAGATACGCAGTATTTT. Protein: CASSSGTSTDTQYF.